Presented here are 4 T cell receptor beta chains from one specimen sequenced in a study of regulatory T cells in long-lasting Graves disease. For TCR beta, libraries came from iRepertoire HTBI primers and Arm-PCR of CDR3 regions. TCRdb called the multiplex PCR reads again in MiXCR, with one record for every CDR3 protein. This repertoire shows a few hundred thousand distinct CDR3 sequences, 20% found once; its top ten account for approximately 15%. Time point: newly diagnosed GD, antithyroid drugs for less than 3 months. PBMC-extracted RNA yielded the TCR library. Sequenced material: peripheral blood mononuclear cells (PBMCs), taken at new diagnosis, from a patient treated with antithyroid drugs. The receptors shown here come from a female donor with Graves disease.

The sample holds a few counts of this clonotype. Relative to the germline gene, one junction end is altered; a read error may explain this. The J gene is TRBJ1-2, the V gene TRBV29-1; TRBD1 matches 7 bases. CDR1 is SQVTM and CDR2 is ANQGSEA in the germline V gene. CDR3 length: 13 residues. CDR3 nucleotides: TGCAGCGTTGGGGGACAGACTACTCATGGCCACACCTTC. As protein: CSVGGQTTHGHTF. Supplemented by reference TRBV29-1 and TRBJ1-2, the full variable domain reads SAVISQKPSRDICQRGTSLTIQCQVDSQVTMMFWYRQQPGQSLTLIATANQGSEATYESGFVIDKFPISRPNLTFSTLTVSNMSPEDSSIYLCSVGGQTTHGHTFGSGTRLTVV.

Concerning this clonotype: The germline gene is not matched at one end of the junction; a read error may be the cause. This CDR3 is CAGSPGSSDTQYF. CDR3 nucleotides: TGTGCCGGCAGCCCCGGGAGTTCAGATACGCAGTATTTT. The chain links TRBV7-2 to TRBJ2-3; a weak D match, TRBD2 (6 bases). There are 13 residues in the CDR3. Germline CDR1 and CDR2: SGHTA and FQGNSA.

This clonotype was picked up many times. The chain has TRBV4-1 and TRBJ1-2; D perhaps matches TRBD1 (6 bases). The CDR3 extends over 15 amino acids. CDR1 is MGHRA and CDR2 is YSYEKL in the germline V gene. Trimming cost V 0 bases and J 4 bases, with 12 bases left between them. The CDR3 loop reads CASSQETGLGYGYTF. CDR3 nucleotide sequence: TGCGCCAGCAGCCAAGAAACAGGGTTAGGCTATGGCTACACCTTC.

This clonotype has at least ten counts. The chain combines TRBV6-1 with TRBJ1-2, with 7 bases lining up with TRBD1. This CDR3 contains 14 residues. Germline V CDR1 and CDR2: MNHNS, SASEGT. Trimming removed 5 bases from V and 4 bases from J; junction bases left unmatched: 7. CDR3 nucleotide sequence: TGTGCCAGCAGTACTGGGGCAGGGGGCTATGGCTACACCTTC. It translates to CASSTGAGGYGYTF.